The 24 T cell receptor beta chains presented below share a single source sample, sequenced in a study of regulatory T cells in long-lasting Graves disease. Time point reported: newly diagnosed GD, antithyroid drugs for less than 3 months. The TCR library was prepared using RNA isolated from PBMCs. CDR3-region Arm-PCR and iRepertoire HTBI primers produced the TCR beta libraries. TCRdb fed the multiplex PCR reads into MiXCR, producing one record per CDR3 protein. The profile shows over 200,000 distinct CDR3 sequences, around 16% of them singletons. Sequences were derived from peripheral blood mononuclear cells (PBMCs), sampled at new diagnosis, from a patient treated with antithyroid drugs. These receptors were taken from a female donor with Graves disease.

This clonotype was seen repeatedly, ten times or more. This chain's CDR3 is CATRGGAEETQYF. The CDR3 DNA reads TGTGCCACCAGGGGGGGGGCGGAAGAGACCCAGTACTTC. The chain is built from TRBV24-1 and TRBJ2-5, with D possibly TRBD2 on 7 matching bases. The length of the CDR3 is 13 residues. Germline V gives CDR1 KGHDR, CDR2 SFDVKD. Between the trimmed V and J ends, which lost 7 bases and 3 bases, there was a span of 11 bases.

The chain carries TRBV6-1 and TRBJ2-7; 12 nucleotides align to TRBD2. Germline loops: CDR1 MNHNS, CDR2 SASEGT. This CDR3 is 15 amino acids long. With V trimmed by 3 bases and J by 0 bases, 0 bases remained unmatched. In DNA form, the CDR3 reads TGTGCCAGCAGTGAGACTAGCGGGAGCTCCTACGAGCAGTACGTC. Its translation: CASSETSGSSYEQYV.

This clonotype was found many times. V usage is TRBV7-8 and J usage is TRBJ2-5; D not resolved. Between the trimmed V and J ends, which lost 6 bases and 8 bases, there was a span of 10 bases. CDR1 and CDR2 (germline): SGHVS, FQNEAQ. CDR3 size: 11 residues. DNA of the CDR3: TGTGCCAGCAGTCCCGGGTTAACCCAGTACTTC. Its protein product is CASSPGLTQYF.

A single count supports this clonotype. The CDR3 protein is CAIGGTSGRAGYEQYF. The CDR3 bases are TGTGCTATCGGGGGGACTAGCGGGAGGGCCGGGTACGAGCAGTACTTC. This chain uses TRBV7-2 with TRBJ2-7; TRBD2 aligns across 16 bases. Per the germline V gene, CDR1 is SGHTA and CDR2 is FQGNSA. CDR3 length: 16 residues.

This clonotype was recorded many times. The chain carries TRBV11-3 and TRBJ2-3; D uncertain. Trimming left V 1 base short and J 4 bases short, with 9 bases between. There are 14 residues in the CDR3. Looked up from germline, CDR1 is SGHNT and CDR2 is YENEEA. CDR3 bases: TGTGCCAGCAGCTTAGTAGTTCTCGCAGATACGCAGTATTTT. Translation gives CASSLVVLADTQYF.

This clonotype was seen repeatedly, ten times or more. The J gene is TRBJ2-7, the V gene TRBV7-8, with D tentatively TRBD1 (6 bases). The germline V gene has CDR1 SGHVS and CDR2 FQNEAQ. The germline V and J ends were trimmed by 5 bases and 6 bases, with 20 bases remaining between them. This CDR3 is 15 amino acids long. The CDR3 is CASSPTGQINGEQYF. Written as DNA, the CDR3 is TGTGCCAGCAGCCCAACGGGACAAATCAACGGCGAGCAGTACTTC. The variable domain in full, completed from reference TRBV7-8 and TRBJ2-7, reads GAGVSQSPRYKVAKRGQDVALRCDPISGHVSLFWYQQALGQGPEFLTYFQNEAQLDKSGLPSDRFFAERPEGSVSTLKIQRTQQEDSAVYLCASSPTGQINGEQYFGPGTRLTVT.

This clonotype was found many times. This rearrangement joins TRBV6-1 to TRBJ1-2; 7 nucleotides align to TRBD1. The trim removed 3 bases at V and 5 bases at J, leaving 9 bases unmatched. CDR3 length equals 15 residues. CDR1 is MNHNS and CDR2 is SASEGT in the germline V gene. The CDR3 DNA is TGTGCCAGCAGTGACCCCAGGGGGATCACTTATGGCTACACCTTC. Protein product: CASSDPRGITYGYTF.

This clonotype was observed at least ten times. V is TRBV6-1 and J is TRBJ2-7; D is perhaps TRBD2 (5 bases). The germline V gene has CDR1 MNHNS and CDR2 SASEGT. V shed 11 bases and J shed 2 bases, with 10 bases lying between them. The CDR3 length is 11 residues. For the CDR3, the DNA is TGTGCCGCCTCGGGGACCTACGAGCAGTACTTC. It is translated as CAASGTYEQYF.

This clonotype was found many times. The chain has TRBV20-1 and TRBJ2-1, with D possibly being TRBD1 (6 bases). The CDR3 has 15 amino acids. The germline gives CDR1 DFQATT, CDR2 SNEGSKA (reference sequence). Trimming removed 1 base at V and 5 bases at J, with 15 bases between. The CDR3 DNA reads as TGCAGTGCTAGAGTGGGGTACAGGGCCGACAATGAGCAGTTCTTC. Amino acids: CSARVGYRADNEQFF.

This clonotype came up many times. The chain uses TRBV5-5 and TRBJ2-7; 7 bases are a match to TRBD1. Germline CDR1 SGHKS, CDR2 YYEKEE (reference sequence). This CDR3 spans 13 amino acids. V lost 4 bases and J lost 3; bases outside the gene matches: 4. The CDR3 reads CASSDDRVYEQYF. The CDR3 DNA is TGTGCCAGCAGCGACGACAGGGTCTACGAGCAGTACTTC.

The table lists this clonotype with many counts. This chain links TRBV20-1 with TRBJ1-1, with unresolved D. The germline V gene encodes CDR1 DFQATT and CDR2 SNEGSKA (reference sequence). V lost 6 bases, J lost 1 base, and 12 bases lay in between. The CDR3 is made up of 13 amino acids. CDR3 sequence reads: CSATLAPNTEAFF. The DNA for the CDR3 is TGCAGTGCCACCCTTGCCCCGAACACTGAAGCTTTCTTT.

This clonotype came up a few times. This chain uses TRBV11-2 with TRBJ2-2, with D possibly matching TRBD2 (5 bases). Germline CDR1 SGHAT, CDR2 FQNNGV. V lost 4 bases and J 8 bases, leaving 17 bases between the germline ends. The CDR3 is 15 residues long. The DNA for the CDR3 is TGTGCCAGCAGCTCCACCCCCGCGGGCTGGGGGGAGCTGTTTTTT. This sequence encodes CASSSTPAGWGELFF.

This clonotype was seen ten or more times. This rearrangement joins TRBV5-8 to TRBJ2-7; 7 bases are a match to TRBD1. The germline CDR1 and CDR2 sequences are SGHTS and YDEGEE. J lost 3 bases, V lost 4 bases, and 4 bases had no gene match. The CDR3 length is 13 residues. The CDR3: CASSPGQFYEQYF. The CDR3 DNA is TGTGCCAGCAGCCCGGGACAGTTCTACGAGCAGTACTTC.

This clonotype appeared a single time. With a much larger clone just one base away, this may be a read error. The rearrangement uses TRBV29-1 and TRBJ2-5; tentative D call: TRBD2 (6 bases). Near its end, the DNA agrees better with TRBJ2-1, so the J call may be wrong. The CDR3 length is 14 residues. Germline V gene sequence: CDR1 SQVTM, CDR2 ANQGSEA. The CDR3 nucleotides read TGCAGCGTGGCGACTAGTGCCACGGTGGGTGAGCAGTTCTTC. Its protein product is CSVATSATVGEQFF.

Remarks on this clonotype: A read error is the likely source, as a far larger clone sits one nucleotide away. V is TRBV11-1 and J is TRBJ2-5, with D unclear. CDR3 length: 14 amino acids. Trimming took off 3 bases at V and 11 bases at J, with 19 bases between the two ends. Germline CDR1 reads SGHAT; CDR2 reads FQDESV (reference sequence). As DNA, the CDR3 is TGTGCCAGCAGCTTGGCCTACTACTACAATGAGCAGTACTTC. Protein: CASSLAYYYNEQYF.

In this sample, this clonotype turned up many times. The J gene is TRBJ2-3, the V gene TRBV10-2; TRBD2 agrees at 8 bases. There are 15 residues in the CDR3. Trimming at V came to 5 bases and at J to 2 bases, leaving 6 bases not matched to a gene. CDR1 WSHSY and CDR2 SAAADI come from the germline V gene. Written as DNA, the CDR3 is TGCGCCAGCAGTCAAACTAGCGGCCTCACAGATACGCAGTATTTT. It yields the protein CASSQTSGLTDTQYF.

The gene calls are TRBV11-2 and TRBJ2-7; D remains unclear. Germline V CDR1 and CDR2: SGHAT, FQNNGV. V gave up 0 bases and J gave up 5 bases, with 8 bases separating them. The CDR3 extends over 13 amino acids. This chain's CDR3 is CASSLDSFDEQYF. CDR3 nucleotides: TGTGCCAGCAGCTTAGACAGTTTCGACGAGCAGTACTTC. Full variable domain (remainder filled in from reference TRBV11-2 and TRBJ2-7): EAGVAQSPRYKIIEKRQSVAFWCNPISGHATLYWYQQILGQGPKLLIQFQNNGVVDDSQLPKDRFSAERLKGVDSTLKIQPAKLEDSAVYLCASSLDSFDEQYFGPGTRLTVT.

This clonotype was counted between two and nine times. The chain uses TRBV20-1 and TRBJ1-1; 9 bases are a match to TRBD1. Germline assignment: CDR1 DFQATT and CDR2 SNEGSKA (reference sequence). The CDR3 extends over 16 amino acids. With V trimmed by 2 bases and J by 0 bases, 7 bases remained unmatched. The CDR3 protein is CSARLPRTGVNTEAFF. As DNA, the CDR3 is TGCAGTGCTAGATTACCTCGGACAGGGGTGAACACTGAAGCTTTCTTT.

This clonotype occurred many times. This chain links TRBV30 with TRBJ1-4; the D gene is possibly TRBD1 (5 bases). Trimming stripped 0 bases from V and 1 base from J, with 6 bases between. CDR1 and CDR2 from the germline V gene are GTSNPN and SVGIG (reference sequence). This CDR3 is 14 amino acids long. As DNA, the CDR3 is TGTGCCTGGAGTGTGGGGGGAACTAATGAAAAACTGTTTTTT. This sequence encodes CAWSVGGTNEKLFF.

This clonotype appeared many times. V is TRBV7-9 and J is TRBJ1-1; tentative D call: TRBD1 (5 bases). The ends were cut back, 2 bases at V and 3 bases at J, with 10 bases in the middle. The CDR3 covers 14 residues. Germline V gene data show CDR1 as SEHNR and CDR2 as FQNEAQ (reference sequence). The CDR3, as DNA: TGTGCCAGCAGCTTAAGTATAGGGGACACTGAAGCTTTCTTT. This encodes CASSLSIGDTEAFF.

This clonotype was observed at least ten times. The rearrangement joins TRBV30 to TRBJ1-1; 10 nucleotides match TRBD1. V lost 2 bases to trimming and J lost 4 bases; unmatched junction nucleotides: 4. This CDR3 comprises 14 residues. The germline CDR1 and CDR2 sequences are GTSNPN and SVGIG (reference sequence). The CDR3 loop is CAWSLTGGITEAFF. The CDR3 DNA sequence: TGTGCCTGGAGTCTGACAGGGGGCATCACTGAAGCTTTCTTT.

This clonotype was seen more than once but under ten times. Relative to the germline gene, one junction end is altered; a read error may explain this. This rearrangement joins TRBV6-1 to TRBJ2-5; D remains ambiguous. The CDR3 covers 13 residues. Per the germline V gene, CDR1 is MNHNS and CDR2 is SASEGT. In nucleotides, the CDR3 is TGTGCCAGCAGTACCGGACCTCAAGAGATCCAGTACTTC. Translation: CASSTGPQEIQYF.

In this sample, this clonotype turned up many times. This CDR3 is CASSPRTYEQYF. As DNA, the CDR3 is TGTGCCAGCAGCCCTCGAACCTACGAGCAGTACTTC. The chain recombines TRBV28 with TRBJ2-7; no definite D call. Germline V gives CDR1 MDHEN, CDR2 SYDVKM. V was cut by 6 bases and J by 2 bases, with 8 bases left in between. The CDR3 contains 12 residues.

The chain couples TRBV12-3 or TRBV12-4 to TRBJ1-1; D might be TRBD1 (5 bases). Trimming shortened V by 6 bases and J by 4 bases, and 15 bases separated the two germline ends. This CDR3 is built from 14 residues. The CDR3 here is CASRLGGDATEAFF. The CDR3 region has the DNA TGTGCCAGCAGGCTCGGTGGGGACGCCACTGAAGCTTTCTTT.